Given below is one TCR beta chain in context. How the authors handled the data: Nucleated cell counts were estimated from reference gene primer amplification. Sequenced by immunoSEQ multiplex PCR; TCRdb stores in-frame clones only, minus some. V, J and clone size reflect that table, while D and trimming were determined from the DNA. This sample yields about 140,000 clones, of which around 88% are seen a single time; approximately 1.5% belongs to the top ten. This CDR3 comprises 14 residues. Germline loops: CDR1 MNHEY, CDR2 SVGAGI. The trim removed 7 bases at V and 7 bases at J, leaving 8 bases unmatched. This record comes from a study of blood T cell repertoires in COVID-19. Study in general: Acute and convalescent COVID-19 specimens originated in the United States, Italy and Spain. T cells, B-cell-depleted T cells, or PBMCs supplied cDNA or gDNA.

The receptor was isolated from a woman in her fifties or sixties with acute or convalescent COVID-19. Sequenced material: peripheral blood. This chain uses TRBV6-5 with TRBJ2-1, with 9 bases that match TRBD1. The CDR3 region has the DNA TGTGCCAGCACTCGGGACAGGGTTACGAATGAGCAGTTCTTC. Residues: CASTRDRVTNEQFF.